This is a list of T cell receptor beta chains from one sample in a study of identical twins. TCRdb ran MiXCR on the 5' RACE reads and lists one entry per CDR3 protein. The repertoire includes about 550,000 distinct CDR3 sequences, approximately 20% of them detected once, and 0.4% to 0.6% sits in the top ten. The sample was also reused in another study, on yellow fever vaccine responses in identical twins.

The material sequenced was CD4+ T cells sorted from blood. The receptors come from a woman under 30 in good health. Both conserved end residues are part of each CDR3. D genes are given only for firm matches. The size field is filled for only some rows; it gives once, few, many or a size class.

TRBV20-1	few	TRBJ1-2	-	TGCAGTGCTCCGGCGGGGTATGGCTACACCTTC	CSAPAGYGYTF
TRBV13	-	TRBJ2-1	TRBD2	TGTGCCAGCAGGCATACTAGCGGGGGGGCCGATGAGCAGTTCTTC	CASRHTSGGADEQFF
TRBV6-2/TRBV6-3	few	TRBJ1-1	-	TGTGCCAGCACCTTGGACAATTTCATGAACACTGAAGCTTTCTTT	CASTLDNFMNTEAFF
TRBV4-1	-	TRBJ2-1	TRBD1	TGCGCCAGCAGCCAAGACGAGAACAGGGGCAACAATGAGCAGTTCTTC	CASSQDENRGNNEQFF
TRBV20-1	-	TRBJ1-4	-	TGCAGTGCCGGCAGCGGATATGCAACTAATGAAAAACTGTTTTTT	CSAGSGYATNEKLFF
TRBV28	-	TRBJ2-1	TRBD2	TGTGCCAGCTACAATAGCGGGAGATACAATGAGCAGTTCTTC	CASYNSGRYNEQFF
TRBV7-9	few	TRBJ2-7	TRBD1	TGTGCCAGCAGCCGAAGGGGGCCCTCCTCCTACGAGCAGTACTTC	CASSRRGPSSYEQYF
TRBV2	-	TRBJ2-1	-	TGTGCCAGCAGTGACATCCAAGGGTCCTACAATGAGCAGTTCTTC	CASSDIQGSYNEQFF
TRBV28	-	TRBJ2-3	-	TGTGCCAGTTTTGGGGGGAGAAGGGATACGCAGTATTTT	CASFGGRRDTQYF
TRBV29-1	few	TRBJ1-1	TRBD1	TGCAGCGTTCAGGACAGGAAAGTTGCCTTCGGCCGTGAGGCTTTCTTT	CSVQDRKVAFGREAFF
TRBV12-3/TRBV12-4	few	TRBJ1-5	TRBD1	TGTGCCAGCAGTTTGGGACAGGGAGGGCCCCAGCATTTT	CASSLGQGGPQHF
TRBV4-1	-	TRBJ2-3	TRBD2	TGCGCCAGCAGCCTTCGGACTAGCGGGGGGGCCGCCACAGATACGCAGTATTTT	CASSLRTSGGAATDTQYF
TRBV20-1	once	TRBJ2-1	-	TGCAGTGCTACCGACAGGTCCCACTACAATGAGCAGTTCTTC	CSATDRSHYNEQFF
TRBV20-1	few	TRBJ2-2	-	TGCAGTGCTGCAGTTCAGAACACCGGGGAGCTGTTTTTT	CSAAVQNTGELFF
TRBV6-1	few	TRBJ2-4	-	TGTGCCAGCAAGCCCCTTATAGCCAAAAACATTCAGTACTTC	CASKPLIAKNIQYF
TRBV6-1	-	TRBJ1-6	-	TGTGCCAGCATGGTGAGGGAGAATAATTCACCCCTCCACTTT	CASMVRENNSPLHF
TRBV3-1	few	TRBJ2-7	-	TGTGCCAGCTCGACTACCGGGACCAATCCTGCCGAGCAGTACTTC	CASSTTGTNPAEQYF
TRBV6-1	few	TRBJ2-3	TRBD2	TGTGCCAGCAGTGAAGCCATGACTAGCGGGAGGCCGACGGGTACGCAGTATTTT	CASSEAMTSGRPTGTQYF
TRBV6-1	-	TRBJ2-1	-	TGTGCCAGCAGTGGGGGGGGGCGGAATGAGCAGTTCTTC	CASSGGGRNEQFF
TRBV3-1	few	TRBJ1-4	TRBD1	TGTGCCAGCAGCCAAGGTGACAGGGTGTTTTTT	CASSQGDRVFF
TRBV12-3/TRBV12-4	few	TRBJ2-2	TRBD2	TGTGCCAGCAGACCATTAGCGGGGGGGCTTACCGGGGAGCTGTTTTTT	CASRPLAGGLTGELFF
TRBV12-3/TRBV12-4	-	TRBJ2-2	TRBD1	TGTGCCAGCTTTCCTTGGGACAGGGATCCTGGGGAGCTGTTTTTT	CASFPWDRDPGELFF
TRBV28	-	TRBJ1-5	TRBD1	TGTGCCAGCAGTTTCCCGGACAGGTTTCAGCCCCAGCATTTT	CASSFPDRFQPQHF
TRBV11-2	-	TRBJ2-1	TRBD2	TGTGCCAGCAGCTCTGGACTAGCGGGAGGGCCTCAAGAGCAGTTCTTC	CASSSGLAGGPQEQFF
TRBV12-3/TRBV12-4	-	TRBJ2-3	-	TGTGCCAGCAGTTTACTACAGGCCGGCACAGATACGCAGTATTTT	CASSLLQAGTDTQYF
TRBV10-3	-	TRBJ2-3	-	TGTGCCAGCCTAAAGGGAGGTTCGGGTACGCAGTATTTT	CASLKGGSGTQYF
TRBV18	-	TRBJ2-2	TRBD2	TGTGCCAGCTCACCACGGCTGAGGACTAGCGGGAAGACGAACACCGGGGAGCTGTTTTTT	CASSPRLRTSGKTNTGELFF
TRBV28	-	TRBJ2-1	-	TGTGCCAGCGGGGGATGGGGGCAGGGCGGTGCGGAGCAGTTCTTC	CASGGWGQGGAEQFF
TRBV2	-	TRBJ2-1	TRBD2	TGTGCCAGCACTTTGGGGAGGGGATACAATGAGCAGTTCTTC	CASTLGRGYNEQFF
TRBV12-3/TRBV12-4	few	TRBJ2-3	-	TGTGCCAGCAGGCGGATAGGCACAGATACGCAGTATTTT	CASRRIGTDTQYF
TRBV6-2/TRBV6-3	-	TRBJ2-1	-	TGTGCCAGCAGTTCATGGGGGGAAGGACGGAGGGGATACAATGAGCAGTTCTTC	CASSSWGEGRRGYNEQFF
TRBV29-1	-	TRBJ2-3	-	TGCAGCGTTGCCGGGGCGACAGATACGCAGTATTTT	CSVAGATDTQYF
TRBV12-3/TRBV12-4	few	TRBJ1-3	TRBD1	TGTGCCAGCAGCCTTGACAGGGGGGGGCATTTT	CASSLDRGGHF
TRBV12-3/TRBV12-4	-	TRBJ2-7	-	TGTGCCAGCAGTTTCGGAGCTTCCTACGAGCAGTACTTC	CASSFGASYEQYF
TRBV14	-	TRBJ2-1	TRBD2	TGTGCCAGCTCCGGCGGGAGGGCAGAATACAATGAGCAGTTCTTC	CASSGGRAEYNEQFF
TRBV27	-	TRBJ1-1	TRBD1	TGTGCCAGCAGGAGGGACAGAACGAACACTGAAGCTTTCTTT	CASRRDRTNTEAFF